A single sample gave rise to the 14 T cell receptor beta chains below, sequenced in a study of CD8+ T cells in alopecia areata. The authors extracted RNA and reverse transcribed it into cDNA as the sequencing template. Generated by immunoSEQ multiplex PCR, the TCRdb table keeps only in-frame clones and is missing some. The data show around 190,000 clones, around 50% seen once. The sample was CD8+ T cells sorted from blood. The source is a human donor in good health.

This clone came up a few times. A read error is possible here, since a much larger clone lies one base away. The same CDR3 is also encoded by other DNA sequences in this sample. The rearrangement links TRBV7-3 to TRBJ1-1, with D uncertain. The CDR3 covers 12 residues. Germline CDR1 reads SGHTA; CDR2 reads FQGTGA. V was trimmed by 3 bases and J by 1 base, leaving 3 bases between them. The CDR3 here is CASSFGNTEAFF. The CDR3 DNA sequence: TGTGCCAGCAGCTTCGGGAACACTGAAGCTTTCTTT.

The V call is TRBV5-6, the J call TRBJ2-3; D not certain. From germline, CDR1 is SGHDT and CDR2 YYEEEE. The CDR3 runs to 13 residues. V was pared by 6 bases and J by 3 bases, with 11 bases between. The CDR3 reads CASTSYRTDTQYF. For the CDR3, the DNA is TGTGCCAGCACCTCTTATAGGACAGATACGCAGTATTTT.

CDR3 in amino acids: CAWSVLGQIYEQYF. For the CDR3, the DNA is TGTGCCTGGAGTGTCCTGGGACAGATATACGAGCAGTACTTC. This chain uses TRBV30 with TRBJ2-7; 7 bases agree with TRBD1. The CDR3 runs to 14 residues. Germline assignment: CDR1 GTSNPN and CDR2 SVGIG (reference sequence). J gave up 4 bases and V 0 bases, and 6 bases lay outside the gene matches.

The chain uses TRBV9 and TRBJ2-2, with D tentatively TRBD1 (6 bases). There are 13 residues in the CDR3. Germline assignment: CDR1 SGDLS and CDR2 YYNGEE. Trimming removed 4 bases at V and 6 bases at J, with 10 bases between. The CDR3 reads CASSPTGPGELFF. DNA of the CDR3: TGTGCCAGCAGCCCTACAGGGCCCGGGGAGCTGTTTTTT.

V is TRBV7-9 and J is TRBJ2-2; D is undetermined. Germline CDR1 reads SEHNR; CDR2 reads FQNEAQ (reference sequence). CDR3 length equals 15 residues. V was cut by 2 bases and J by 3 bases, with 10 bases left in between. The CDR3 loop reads CASSLSTGDTGELFF. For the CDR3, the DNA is TGTGCCAGCAGCTTATCGACTGGCGACACCGGGGAGCTGTTTTTT. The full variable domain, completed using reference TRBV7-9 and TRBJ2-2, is DTGVSQNPRHKITKRGQNVTFRCDPISEHNRLYWYRQTLGQGPEFLTYFQNEAQLEKSRLLSDRFSAERPKGSFSTLEIQRTEQGDSAMYLCASSLSTGDTGELFFGEGSRLTVL.

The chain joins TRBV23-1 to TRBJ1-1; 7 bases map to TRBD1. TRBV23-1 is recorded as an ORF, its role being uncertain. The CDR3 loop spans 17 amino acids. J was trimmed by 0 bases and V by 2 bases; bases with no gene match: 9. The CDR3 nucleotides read TGCGCCAGCAGTCAACCGGGACAGTTAGATATGAACACTGAAGCTTTCTTT. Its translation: CASSQPGQLDMNTEAFF.

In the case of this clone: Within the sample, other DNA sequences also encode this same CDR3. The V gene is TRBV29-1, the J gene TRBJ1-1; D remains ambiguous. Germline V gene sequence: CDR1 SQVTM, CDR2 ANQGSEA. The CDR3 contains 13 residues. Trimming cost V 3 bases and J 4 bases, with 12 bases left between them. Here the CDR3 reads CSVEEGAGTEAFF. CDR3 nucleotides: TGCAGCGTTGAGGAGGGCGCGGGCACTGAAGCTTTCTTT.

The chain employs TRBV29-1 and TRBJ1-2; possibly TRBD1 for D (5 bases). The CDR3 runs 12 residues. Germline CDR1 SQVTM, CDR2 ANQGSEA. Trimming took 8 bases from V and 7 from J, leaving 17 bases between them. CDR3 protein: CSLPGGTGGYTF. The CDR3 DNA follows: TGCAGCCTCCCCGGCGGGACGGGTGGCTACACCTTC.

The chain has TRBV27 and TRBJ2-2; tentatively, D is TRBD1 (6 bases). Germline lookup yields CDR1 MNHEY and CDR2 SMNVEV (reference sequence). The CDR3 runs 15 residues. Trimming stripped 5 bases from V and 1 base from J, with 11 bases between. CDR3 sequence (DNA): TGTGCCAGCAGTCGCCGACAGGAGAACACCGGGGAGCTGTTTTTT. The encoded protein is CASSRRQENTGELFF.

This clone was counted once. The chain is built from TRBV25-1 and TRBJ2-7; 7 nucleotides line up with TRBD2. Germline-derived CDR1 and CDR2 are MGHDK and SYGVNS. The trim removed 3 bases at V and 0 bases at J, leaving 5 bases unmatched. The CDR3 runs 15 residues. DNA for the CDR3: TGTGCCAGCAGTGACGCTGCGGGGGTCTCCTACGAGCAGTACTTC. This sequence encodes CASSDAAGVSYEQYF.

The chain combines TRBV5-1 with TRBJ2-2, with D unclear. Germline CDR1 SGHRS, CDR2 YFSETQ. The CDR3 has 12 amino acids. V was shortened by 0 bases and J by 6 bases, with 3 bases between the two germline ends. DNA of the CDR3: TGCGCCAGCAGCTTGGTTCCCGGGGAGCTGTTTTTT. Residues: CASSLVPGELFF. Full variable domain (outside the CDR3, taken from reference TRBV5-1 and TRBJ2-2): KAGVTQTPRYLIKTRGQQVTLSCSPISGHRSVSWYQQTPGQGLQFLFEYFSETQRNKGNFPGRFSGRQFSNSRSEMNVSTLELGDSALYLCASSLVPGELFFGEGSRLTVL.

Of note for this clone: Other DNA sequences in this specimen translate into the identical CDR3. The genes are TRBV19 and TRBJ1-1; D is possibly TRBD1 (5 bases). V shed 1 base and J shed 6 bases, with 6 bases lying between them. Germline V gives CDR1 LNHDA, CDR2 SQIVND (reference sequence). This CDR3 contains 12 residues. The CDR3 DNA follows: TGTGCCAGTAGTATAGGAGGGGCTGAAGCTTTCTTT. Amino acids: CASSIGGAEAFF.

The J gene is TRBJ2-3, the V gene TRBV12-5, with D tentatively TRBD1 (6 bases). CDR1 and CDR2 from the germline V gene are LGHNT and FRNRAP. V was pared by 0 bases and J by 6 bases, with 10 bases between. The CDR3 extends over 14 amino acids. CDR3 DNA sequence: TGTGCTAGTGGTTTGGTACAGGGAGCCGATACGCAGTATTTT. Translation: CASGLVQGADTQYF.

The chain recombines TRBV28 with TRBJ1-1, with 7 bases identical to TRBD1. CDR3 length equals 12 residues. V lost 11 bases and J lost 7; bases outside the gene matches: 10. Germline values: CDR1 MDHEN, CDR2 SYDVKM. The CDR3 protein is CAARGGGGEAFF. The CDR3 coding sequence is TGTGCCGCCAGGGGGGGAGGTGGTGAAGCTTTCTTT.